The clone carrying this TCR beta chain was counted at least ten times. Amplification of TCR beta CDR3 regions was performed using RNA transcripts as template. Primed by the HTBI set, a first-round RT-PCR was run on the TCR CDR3. In TCRdb, the multiplex PCR reads were re-called with MiXCR into one record per CDR3 protein. The sample records around 260,000 distinct CDR3 sequences, 25% to 30% being singletons. There are 12 residues in the CDR3. Trimming removed 7 bases from V and 6 bases from J, with 12 bases in between. The data were obtained in a study of T cells in Graves' hyperthyroidism and ophthalmopathy.

The sequence derives from a man aged 35-49 years with Graves' hyperthyroidism that later progressed to Graves' ophthalmopathy. This chain joins TRBV12-3 or TRBV12-4 and TRBJ2-5; either TRBD1 or TRBD2 may supply D (5 bases each). The sequenced sample consisted of blood. DNA of the CDR3: TGTGCCAGCATGAGGGGCGGACAGACCCAGTACTTC. Its translation is CASMRGGQTQYF.